The 22 T cell receptor beta chains in this list originate from one sample, sequenced in a study of T cell responses to AZD1222 COVID-19 vaccine (dated by TCRdb to about 2021). In light of the paper, this sample's time point label describes: about 28 days (+/-7) after the second vaccine dose. Library prep was done by the immunoSEQ multiplex PCR assay. TCRdb retrieved this table from immuneACCESS and kept in-frame rearrangements only. Not all clones are present; in checked studies, unresolved V genes account for under half, and no reason is known for the remainder. A total of 100,000 to 150,000 clones appear in this sample, roughly 90% of them only once. The top ten clonotypes cover 1.1% of the sample. Sequences were derived from peripheral blood, sampled 28 days after the second AZD1222 dose. The receptors originated from an adult who received the AZD1222 COVID-19 vaccine.

V usage is TRBV19 and J usage is TRBJ1-1; 9 positions match TRBD1. This CDR3 has 16 residues. V lost 0 bases to trimming and J lost 11 bases; unmatched junction nucleotides: 13. Germline V gives CDR1 LNHDA, CDR2 SQIVND (reference sequence). The CDR3 here is CASSIEGTGYVEMAFF. The CDR3 nucleotides are TGTGCCAGTAGTATAGAGGGGACAGGGTACGTGGAGATGGCTTTCTTT.

The rearrangement links TRBV5-1 to TRBJ1-2, with 7 nucleotides matching TRBD1. CDR3 length: 15 residues. The V and J ends lost 1 base and 4 bases, in that order; junction bases with no gene match: 7. Germline lookup yields CDR1 SGHRS and CDR2 YFSETQ. CDR3 region: CASSLLQGVGYGYTF. The CDR3 DNA reads as TGCGCCAGCAGCTTGCTCCAGGGGGTAGGCTATGGCTACACCTTC.

The gene calls are TRBV7-9 and TRBJ2-1, with 13 bases that match TRBD2. Germline assignment: CDR1 SEHNR and CDR2 FQNEAQ (reference sequence). This CDR3 comprises 12 residues. V lost 5 bases and J lost 14; bases outside the gene matches: 3. CDR3 in DNA: TGTGCCAGCAGCGCCGGACTAGCGGGAGAGTTCTTC. It encodes CASSAGLAGEFF.

The gene calls are TRBV5-1 and TRBJ2-7, with a weak D call TRBD2 (6 bases). Germline assignment: CDR1 SGHRS and CDR2 YFSETQ. The CDR3 is 14 amino acids. Trimming removed 2 bases at V and 1 base at J, with 10 bases between. The CDR3 is CASSFAGRSYEQYF. The CDR3 nucleotides read TGCGCCAGCAGCTTTGCGGGAAGGTCCTACGAGCAGTACTTC.

This clone was counted a few times. The V and J genes are TRBV19 and TRBJ1-6; tentative D call: TRBD1 (5 bases). This CDR3 region has 14 residues. The V and J ends lost 0 bases and 10 bases respectively, with 10 bases between them. Germline V gives CDR1 LNHDA, CDR2 SQIVND (reference sequence). CDR3 amino acids: CASSIDGRGSPLHF. Written as DNA, the CDR3 is TGTGCCAGTAGTATAGATGGACGGGGCTCACCCCTCCACTTT.

The chain combines TRBV9 with TRBJ2-7; maybe TRBD2 (6 bases). The CDR3 spans 16 residues. The ends were cut back, 0 bases at V and 0 bases at J, with 13 bases in the middle. The germline V gene has CDR1 SGDLS and CDR2 YYNGEE. The CDR3 protein is CASSVVASAGSYEQYF. The CDR3 DNA sequence: TGTGCCAGCAGCGTAGTGGCTAGCGCTGGCTCCTACGAGCAGTACTTC.

The rearrangement uses TRBV7-9 and TRBJ1-6; D is perhaps TRBD1 (6 bases). Trimming stripped 5 bases from V and 7 bases from J, with 15 bases between. This CDR3 has 15 amino acids. Looked up from germline, CDR1 is SEHNR and CDR2 is FQNEAQ (reference sequence). The CDR3 DNA reads as TGTGCCAGCAGCCCTATGACAGGTGTCAATTCACCCCTCCACTTT. It yields the protein CASSPMTGVNSPLHF.

The genes are TRBV11-2 and TRBJ2-1; 13 bases are a match to TRBD2. CDR1 SGHAT and CDR2 FQNNGV come from the germline V gene. This CDR3 region has 17 residues. V dropped 0 bases and J dropped 6; count of bases not matched to a gene: 5. CDR3 in amino acids: CASSLDRTSGRANEQFF. In nucleotides, the CDR3 is TGTGCCAGCAGCTTAGATCGAACTAGCGGGAGGGCCAATGAGCAGTTCTTC.

V is TRBV6-5 and J is TRBJ1-1; 8 nucleotides match TRBD1. The CDR3 has 13 residues. Trimming took 5 bases from V and 8 from J; bases not matched to a gene: 7. Per germline, CDR1 MNHEY and CDR2 SVGAGI. The CDR3, as DNA: TGTGCCAGCAGTCCGGGACAGGAACGGGAAGCTTTCTTT. Translating it yields CASSPGQEREAFF.

The chain carries TRBV12-5 and TRBJ2-2; 7 bases are shared with TRBD2. CDR3 length equals 18 residues. Looked up from germline, CDR1 is LGHNT and CDR2 is FRNRAP. Germline trimming cut 0 bases from V and 8 bases from J; bases unmatched to any gene: 15. The CDR3 is CASGLVYGGGPTPGELFF. In DNA form, the CDR3 reads TGTGCTAGTGGTTTGGTATATGGGGGAGGGCCAACACCGGGGGAGCTGTTTTTT.

V and J are TRBV15 and TRBJ2-3, with unresolved D. This CDR3 has 17 amino acids. V shed 0 bases and J shed 0 bases, with 13 bases lying between them. CDR1 and CDR2 from the germline V gene are LNHNV and YYDKDF (reference sequence). The CDR3 sequence: CATSRDGWLSSTDTQYF. The CDR3 region has the DNA TGTGCCACCAGCAGAGATGGGTGGCTCTCTAGCACAGATACGCAGTATTTT.

CDR3 in amino acids: CASSEVPSSTYEQYF. For the CDR3, the DNA is TGTGCCAGCAGTGAAGTTCCGTCAAGCACCTACGAGCAGTACTTC. This chain connects TRBV2 to TRBJ2-7; no reliable D call. The CDR3 contains 15 residues. Germline V gene lookup returns CDR1 SNHLY and CDR2 FYNNEI. V dropped 1 base and J dropped 2 bases, with 12 bases sitting between them. Combining the CDR3 with reference TRBV2 and TRBJ2-7 gives the whole variable domain EPEVTQTPSHQVTQMGQEVILRCVPISNHLYFYWYRQILGQKVEFLVSFYNNEISEKSEIFDDQFSVERPDGSNFTLKIRSTKLEDSAMYFCASSEVPSSTYEQYFGPGTRLTVT.

The chain is built from TRBV5-1 and TRBJ2-3; D unclear. Germline-derived CDR1 and CDR2 are SGHRS and YFSETQ. CDR3 length: 14 residues. V shed 1 base and J shed 0 bases, with 6 bases lying between them. The CDR3 nucleotides read TGCGCCAGCAGCTTGCAGTTTAGCACAGATACGCAGTATTTT. Residues: CASSLQFSTDTQYF.

In this sample, this clone turned up a few times. The chain carries TRBV20-1 and TRBJ2-3; 9 bases are a match to TRBD2. Trimming took 3 bases from V and 4 from J; bases not matched to a gene: 5. Per the germline V gene, CDR1 is DFQATT and CDR2 is SNEGSKA (reference sequence). The CDR3 has 14 amino acids. The CDR3 region is CSASTAGGADTQYF. The DNA of the CDR3 is TGCAGTGCTAGTACTGCGGGAGGGGCAGATACGCAGTATTTT.

For the CDR3, the DNA is TGCGCCAGCAGCCGGGGTGGTGGGGATGAAGCTTTCTTT. Translated, it gives CASSRGGGDEAFF. The chain has TRBV5-1 and TRBJ1-1; D gene unclear. Trimming removed 4 bases at V and 7 bases at J, with 14 bases between. The CDR3 length is 13 residues. Germline CDR1 reads SGHRS; CDR2 reads YFSETQ.

The chain carries TRBV7-2 and TRBJ2-1; D not certain. Germline V lookup: CDR1 SGHTA, CDR2 FQGNSA. The CDR3 has 14 residues. V lost 4 bases to trimming and J lost 3 bases, with 10 bases between them. CDR3 in DNA: TGTGCCAGCAGCTCAAGTCTAGGCTACAATGAGCAGTTCTTC. Its translation: CASSSSLGYNEQFF.

This chain uses TRBV9 with TRBJ2-7; TRBD2 agrees at 8 bases. The junction had 9 bases not matched to a gene; V was cut back by 2 bases and J by 5 bases. From germline, CDR1 is SGDLS and CDR2 YYNGEE. This CDR3 has 15 residues. CDR3: CASSVGTSSTHEQYF. The CDR3 DNA follows: TGTGCCAGCAGCGTGGGGACTAGTTCGACGCACGAGCAGTACTTC.

CDR3 nucleotide sequence: TGTGCCAGCAGCTTAGAGACGACAGGGCTGTATGGCTACACCTTC. Protein product: CASSLETTGLYGYTF. The gene calls are TRBV7-6 and TRBJ1-2; 7 bases are shared with TRBD1. In germline, CDR1 is SGHVS, CDR2 FNYEAQ. This CDR3 has 15 amino acids. Losses at the gene ends were 1 base for V and 5 bases for J; bases not matched to a gene: 7.

The chain combines TRBV19 with TRBJ1-5; 10 positions match TRBD1. The CDR3 is 14 residues long. Unmatched junction bases numbered 5, after V lost 6 bases and J lost 6 bases. Germline CDR1 LNHDA, CDR2 SQIVND (reference sequence). CDR3 sequence: CASSRRDRGQPQHF. Written as DNA, the CDR3 is TGTGCCAGTAGCCGCCGGGACAGGGGTCAGCCCCAGCATTTT. The full variable domain, rest sourced from reference TRBV19 and TRBJ1-5, is DGGITQSPKYLFRKEGQNVTLSCEQNLNHDAMYWYRQDPGQGLRLIYYSQIVNDFQKGDIAEGYSVSREKKESFPLTVTSAQKNPTAFYLCASSRRDRGQPQHFGDGTRLSIL.

The chain recombines TRBV6-5 with TRBJ2-7, with a tentative D call TRBD2 (5 bases). V lost 5 bases to trimming and J lost 9 bases, with 20 bases between them. The CDR3 sequence is 14 residues long. CDR1 is MNHEY and CDR2 is SVGAGI in the germline V gene. CDR3 sequence: CASSQDAGPFPQYF. CDR3 DNA: TGTGCCAGCAGTCAGGATGCGGGCCCCTTTCCGCAGTACTTC.

The chain is built from TRBV6-5 and TRBJ2-2; 8 nucleotides line up with TRBD2. The CDR3 is 15 residues long. Per germline, CDR1 MNHEY and CDR2 SVGAGI. Trimming removed 7 bases from V and 6 bases from J; junction bases left unmatched: 10. The CDR3 spells CASTESGRSAGELFF. The CDR3 DNA is TGTGCCAGCACCGAAAGCGGGAGATCGGCCGGGGAGCTGTTTTTT.

This rearrangement joins TRBV5-5 to TRBJ1-1; D ambiguous. The germline CDR1 and CDR2 sequences are SGHKS and YYEKEE (reference sequence). The ends were cut back, 5 bases at V and 3 bases at J, with 11 bases in the middle. The CDR3 has 13 amino acids. CDR3: CASSQYGDTEAFF. The CDR3 region has the DNA TGTGCCAGCAGTCAATATGGGGACACTGAAGCTTTCTTT.